The rows below give T cell receptor beta chains drawn from one sample of a study of T cells in Graves' hyperthyroidism and ophthalmopathy. TCRdb redid the calling of the multiplex PCR reads with MiXCR, one entry per CDR3 protein. The data contain about 380,000 distinct CDR3 sequences, roughly 14% of them singletons. The sequenced material came from blood. The receptor set was obtained from a woman in her sixties or seventies with Graves' hyperthyroidism. CDR3s include the opening cysteine and the closing phenylalanine or tryptophan. A D gene is named only where the DNA matches it firmly. Clone sizes are given selectively: once, few, many, or a class where the clone is expanded.

j_call | v_call | d_call | clone_size | cdr3_nt | cdr3_aa
TRBJ1-2 | TRBV20-1 | NA | NA | TGCAGTGCTAGATCCAGCCGGGACACCTATAACTATGGCTACACCTTC | CSARSSRDTYNYGYTF
TRBJ2-3 | TRBV4-2 | NA | few | TGTGCCAGCAGCCAAGATGGAAGCATTGGACACACAGATACGCAGTATTTT | CASSQDGSIGHTDTQYF
TRBJ2-3 | TRBV11-2 | NA | NA | TGTCCCAGCAGAAGGCGGGGGCAGGGCCCAGATACGCAGTATTTT | CPSRRRGQGPDTQYF
TRBJ2-7 | TRBV20-1 | TRBD1 | many | TGCAGTGCTAGAGACCACGGACAGGGAGAGCAGTACTTC | CSARDHGQGEQYF
TRBJ2-7 | TRBV27 | TRBD2 | NA | TGTGCCAGCACCATAAGGGCGGGAGGCTACGAGCAGTACTTC | CASTIRAGGYEQYF
TRBJ2-6 | TRBV19 | NA | few | TGTGCCAGTAGCAGCAGAAGGAGAGGGGCCAACGTCCTGACTTTC | CASSSRRRGANVLTF
TRBJ2-1 | TRBV5-6 | TRBD1 | many | TGTGCCAGCAGCTTGGGACAGGGATTCTCCTACAATGAGCAGTTCTTC | CASSLGQGFSYNEQFF
TRBJ2-1 | TRBV6-1 | TRBD2 | few | TGTGCCAGCAGTGATAGCGGGAGGGCCAATGAGCAGTTCTTC | CASSDSGRANEQFF
TRBJ1-1 | TRBV5-1 | NA | many | TGCGCCAGCATGCAGGAAATGAACACTGAAGCTTTCTTT | CASMQEMNTEAFF
TRBJ2-5 | TRBV6-2/TRBV6-3 | NA | many | TGTGCCCTAGTTGCGGCCCCCTACCTACAAGAGACCCAGTACTTC | CALVAAPYLQETQYF
TRBJ1-1 | TRBV3-1 | TRBD1 | many | TGTGCCAGCAGCCAATTAGGGACAGGGGGCACTGAAGCTTTCTTT | CASSQLGTGGTEAFF
TRBJ2-7 | TRBV20-1 | NA | many | TGCAGTGCTAGTGGCGGTGAAGGGTCCTACGAGCAGTACTTC | CSASGGEGSYEQYF
TRBJ1-1 | TRBV7-9 | NA | once | TGTGCCAGCAGAGACAGGATGAACACTGAAGCTTTCTTT | CASRDRMNTEAFF
TRBJ2-5 | TRBV14 | NA | few | TGTGCCAGCAGCCAACCCTCTACTCAAGAGACCCAGTACTTC | CASSQPSTQETQYF
TRBJ1-1 | TRBV27 | NA | many | TGTGCCAGCATCCCTCGGGGGGGCGAGAACACTGAAGCTTTCTTT | CASIPRGGENTEAFF
TRBJ2-7 | TRBV12-3/TRBV12-4 | NA | many | TGTGCCAGCAGTTTGGGGGCTAGCGCAACCTACGAGCAGTACTTC | CASSLGASATYEQYF
TRBJ2-1 | TRBV20-1 | TRBD1 | many | TGCAGTGCTAGAGATCAAGGACAGGGCCATGAGCAGTTCTTC | CSARDQGQGHEQFF
TRBJ2-3 | TRBV2 | TRBD2 | many | TGTGCCAGCAGTGAACAGGCGGGAGTGGGGGATACGCAGTATTTT | CASSEQAGVGDTQYF
TRBJ2-7 | TRBV27 | TRBD2 | many | TGTGCCAGCAGTTTCGCGGGGGGGGCCTACGAGCAGTACTTC | CASSFAGGAYEQYF
TRBJ2-1 | TRBV11-1 | TRBD2 | many | TGTGCCAGCAGCCCGACTAGCGGGGTGTATAATGAGCAGTTCTTC | CASSPTSGVYNEQFF
TRBJ2-1 | TRBV6-2/TRBV6-3 | NA | many | TGTGCCAGCAGTTCCATCGGCTATGAGCAGTTCTTC | CASSSIGYEQFF
TRBJ2-7 | TRBV18 | NA | many | TGTGCCAGCTCACCACCAGCAGGTGAGGGCTCCTACGAGCAGTACTTC | CASSPPAGEGSYEQYF
TRBJ2-1 | TRBV27 | TRBD2 | many | TGTGCCAGCAGTCCAGGGACTAGCGGGAGGAATGAGCAGTTCTTC | CASSPGTSGRNEQFF
TRBJ2-2 | TRBV3-1 | NA | many | TGTGCCAGCAGCCAAGATTTAAGACTTTACACCGGGGAGCTGTTTTTT | CASSQDLRLYTGELFF
TRBJ1-5 | TRBV6-2/TRBV6-3 | NA | NA | TGTGCCAGCAGTATAAGGTCCACCAACAATCAGCCCCAGCATTTT | CASSIRSTNNQPQHF
TRBJ1-6 | TRBV6-1 | TRBD1 | NA | TGTGCCAGCAGCCCGGGACAGGGGATTTCACCCCTCCACTTT | CASSPGQGISPLHF
TRBJ2-2 | TRBV2 | NA | many | TGTGCCAGAAGCCGGGCGGCCCCATCCTATTCGAACACCGGGGAGCTGTTTTTT | CARSRAAPSYSNTGELFF
TRBJ1-1 | TRBV19 | NA | many | TGTGCCAGTATCTATACAAGGGGGGGGGTCGGAGACACTGAAGCTTTCTTT | CASIYTRGGVGDTEAFF
TRBJ1-1 | TRBV19 | NA | few | TGTGCCAGTAGTATATTAGGCAGCGAAGCTTTCTTT | CASSILGSEAFF
TRBJ1-2 | TRBV24-1 | NA | many | TGTGCCACCGTTAAAGGAAATCTTCATGGCTACACCTTC | CATVKGNLHGYTF
TRBJ1-5 | TRBV20-1 | TRBD1 | NA | TGCAGTGCCATAGGACAGGGGGTAAATCAGCCCCAGCATTTT | CSAIGQGVNQPQHF
TRBJ1-1 | TRBV20-1 | NA | many | TGCAGTGCTACCCATCGGAGGACAACTGAAGCTTTCTTT | CSATHRRTTEAFF
TRBJ2-1 | TRBV6-2/TRBV6-3 | NA | few | TGTGCCAGCAGTTACCCGGGATGGGATGAGCAGTTCTTC | CASSYPGWDEQFF
TRBJ2-1 | TRBV7-6 | NA | few | TGTGCCAGCAGCACCAGACGATCCCAGGATGAGCAGTTCTTC | CASSTRRSQDEQFF
TRBJ2-7 | TRBV6-2/TRBV6-3 | TRBD1 | NA | TGTGCCAGCAGTAATCTCACAGGGGGCTTAACTCATTCCTACGAGCAGTACTTC | CASSNLTGGLTHSYEQYF
TRBJ1-1 | TRBV29-1 | TRBD1 | many | TGCAGCGCGACAGGGGGGAAGCCCATGAACACTGAAGCTTTCTTT | CSATGGKPMNTEAFF
TRBJ2-1 | TRBV12-3/TRBV12-4 | TRBD2 | many | TGTGCCAGCAGCCTGCGGCGGGAGAGATCCTACAATGAGCAGTTCTTC | CASSLRRERSYNEQFF